The T cell receptor (beta chain) under discussion was sequenced for a study of Ad26.COV2.S vaccination and SARS-CoV-2 variants. Study at large: Enrolled in COV1001, the donor was in the Ad26.COV2.S trial arm, which received the vaccine.

Treatment of the sample: some 20 received Ad26.COV2.S at low or high dose, single or two shots; several received placebo; per-sample allocation not given. The samples were gathered on day 63 after the first injection of vaccine or placebo. Profiled with immunoSEQ multiplex PCR; TCRdb holds only in-frame clones, not every one. This sample has around 250,000 clones, with around 88% found just once. J lost 10 bases, V lost 4 bases, and 8 bases had no gene match. CDR1 is LGHDT, CDR2 YNNKEL, per germline (reference sequence). CDR3 length: 14 residues. The receptor comes from a person between 18 and 65 years old who received the Ad26.COV2.S COVID-19 vaccine or a placebo. The chain has TRBV3-1 (or the pseudogene TRBV3-2) and TRBJ2-1; TRBD2 agrees at 9 bases. The sample here was peripheral blood, taken in a trial of Ad26.COV2.S vaccine versus placebo. The CDR3 spells CASSRSGSSEEQFF. CDR3 in DNA: TGTGCCAGCAGCCGTAGCGGGAGTTCGGAAGAGCAGTTCTTC.